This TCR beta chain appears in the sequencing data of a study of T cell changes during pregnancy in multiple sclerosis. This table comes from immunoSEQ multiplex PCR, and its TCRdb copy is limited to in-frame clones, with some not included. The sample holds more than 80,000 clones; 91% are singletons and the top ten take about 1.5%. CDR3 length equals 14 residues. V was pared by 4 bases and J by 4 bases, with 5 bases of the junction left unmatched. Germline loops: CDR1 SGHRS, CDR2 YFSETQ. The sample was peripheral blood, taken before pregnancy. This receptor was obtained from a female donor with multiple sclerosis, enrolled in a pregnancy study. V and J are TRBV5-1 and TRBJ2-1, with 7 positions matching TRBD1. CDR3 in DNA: TGCGCCAGCAGCCATTTACAGGGGTACAATGAGCAGTTCTTC. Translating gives CASSHLQGYNEQFF. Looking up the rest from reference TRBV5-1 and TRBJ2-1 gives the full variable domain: KAGVTQTPRYLIKTRGQQVTLSCSPISGHRSVSWYQQTPGQGLQFLFEYFSETQRNKGNFPGRFSGRQFSNSRSEMNVSTLELGDSALYLCASSHLQGYNEQFFGPGTRLTVL.